This T cell receptor beta chain was sequenced for a study of sequential checkpoint blockade in melanoma. In the study overall: After both sequences, patients received maintenance nivolumab.

Sequencing used immunoSEQ multiplex PCR; TCRdb keeps in-frame clones, though not all of them. The sample yields tens of thousands of clones, 75% to 90% seen once. The treatment here: randomized to nivolumab then ipilimumab (arm A) or the reverse (arm B). None of the patients previously received DNA-damaging chemotherapy. Per germline, CDR1 SEHNR and CDR2 FQNEAQ (reference sequence). The CDR3 sequence is 15 residues long. Between the trimmed V and J ends, which lost 6 bases and 10 bases, there was a span of 21 bases. This specimen was CD8+ T cells sorted from blood (inferred from file names), taken from a patient given nivolumab and ipilimumab in sequence. J is TRBJ2-2 and V is TRBV7-9; D remains ambiguous. This sequence was found in a human donor with melanoma. CDR3 nucleotide sequence: TGTGCCAGCAGACCGAGGCACCGGATCGATGAGGAGCTGTTTTTT. This encodes CASRPRHRIDEELFF. The full variable domain, with the rest looked up from reference TRBV7-9 and TRBJ2-2, is DTGVSQNPRHKITKRGQNVTFRCDPISEHNRLYWYRQTLGQGPEFLTYFQNEAQLEKSRLLSDRFSAERPKGSFSTLEIQRTEQGDSAMYLCASRPRHRIDEELFFGEGSRLTVL.